This is a list of T cell receptor beta chains from one sample in a study of blood T cell repertoires in COVID-19. The method was immunoSEQ multiplex PCR; TCRdb's version includes in-frame clones alone and lacks a portion of them. The sample carries about 170,000 clones, more than 65% recorded once. Sequencing input: peripheral blood. These receptors all stem from a man between 65 and 85 years old with active or convalescent COVID-19. Both conserved end residues are trimmed from each CDR3.

v_call,j_call,cdr3_aa
TRBV6-4,TRBJ1-1,ASSDSAGPNTEAF
TRBV6-1,TRBJ1-2,ATPGGSVYGYT
TRBV9,TRBJ1-4,ASSAQGAREKLF
TRBV10-2,TRBJ2-5,ASSESRTGGLTQY
TRBV6-5,TRBJ2-7,ASSKIGTESYEQY
TRBV9,TRBJ2-1,ASSPGQGLWSPNEQF
TRBV5-1,TRBJ2-1,ASSLNTDNEQF
TRBV7-8,TRBJ1-2,ASSLWSSGNGYT
TRBV15,TRBJ1-1,ATSRDPGMRRNTEAF
TRBV7-2,TRBJ2-6,ASSLSPRAIGANVLT
TRBV27,TRBJ2-3,ASSRSSTDTQY
TRBV5-1,TRBJ2-5,ASSLGAGRETQY
TRBV29-1,TRBJ1-1,SGGTGYDTEAF
TRBV7-2,TRBJ1-1,ASRLGPGGTEAF
TRBV9,TRBJ1-5,ASSQNDRGGNQPQH
TRBV6-5,TRBJ2-2,ASSYDRYTGELF
TRBV28,TRBJ1-1,ASSLRPTEAF
TRBV4-1,TRBJ1-4,ASSQPGQGYEKLF
TRBV19,TRBJ1-5,ASRSRDYNQPQH
TRBV7-9,TRBJ1-4,ASSRQGNKLF
TRBV5-6,TRBJ2-3,ASSLAGTDTQY
TRBV3-1/TRBV3-2,TRBJ1-6,ASSPSRGSPLH
TRBV6-5,TRBJ2-7,ASSDSGTGFYEQY
TRBV18,TRBJ1-1,ASSPFVGTEAF
TRBV5-1,TRBJ2-3,ASSKDRGTDTQY
TRBV7-8,TRBJ2-1,ASSSTVTSGSFNEQF
TRBV27,TRBJ1-2,ASSSDRDKNGYT
TRBV2,TRBJ2-5,ASKNLAAQETQY
TRBV6-2/TRBV6-3,TRBJ1-5,ASGRDSYQPQH
TRBV11-2,TRBJ1-2,ASIPYGQGSGGYT
TRBV18,TRBJ1-2,ASSNVTRASFYGYT
TRBV18,TRBJ2-5,ASSPDLRETQY
TRBV19,TRBJ1-1,ASRGGQGARNTEAF
TRBV6-2/TRBV6-3,TRBJ1-2,ASSPQGFGNYGYT
TRBV18,TRBJ2-3,ASSPERFGDTQY
TRBV18,TRBJ2-1,ASSPLAGTDEQF
TRBV2,TRBJ2-3,ASSELAGGGTDTQY
TRBV11-2,TRBJ1-5,ASSLGHDRPQH
TRBV5-1,TRBJ1-1,ASSLKEGEGKNTEAF
TRBV7-9,TRBJ1-4,ASSLDFYPPNEKLF
TRBV6-5,TRBJ1-5,ASTSSPQGDQPQH
TRBV7-9,TRBJ2-2,ASSSLGTGELF
TRBV10-3,TRBJ2-5,AISPGTRGETQY
TRBV18,TRBJ1-1,ASSPTQGGVSAF
TRBV27,TRBJ2-2,ASSPPPSTGNTGELF
TRBV11-2,TRBJ2-1,ASRFTTGDNSEQF
TRBV9,TRBJ1-2,ASSVGTGGYGYT
TRBV28,TRBJ1-2,ASSPLTGAGYGYT
TRBV11-2,TRBJ2-7,ASSPRDRANEQY
TRBV5-1,TRBJ2-7,ASSLGGRGLDEQY
TRBV2,TRBJ1-1,ASSEAPARRDTEAF
TRBV7-9,TRBJ2-7,ASSLQVQGLEQY
TRBV5-8,TRBJ2-7,ASSLDRGREQY
TRBV29-1,TRBJ1-2,SVGGTGVRGYGYT
TRBV28,TRBJ2-1,ASSLSPGVQF
TRBV7-6,TRBJ2-2,ASRPNRDLNTGELF
TRBV15,TRBJ2-1,ATTEAGFYNEQF
TRBV7-9,TRBJ1-2,ASSLGQGSGYT
TRBV4-1,TRBJ1-2,ASSHASPGNYGYT